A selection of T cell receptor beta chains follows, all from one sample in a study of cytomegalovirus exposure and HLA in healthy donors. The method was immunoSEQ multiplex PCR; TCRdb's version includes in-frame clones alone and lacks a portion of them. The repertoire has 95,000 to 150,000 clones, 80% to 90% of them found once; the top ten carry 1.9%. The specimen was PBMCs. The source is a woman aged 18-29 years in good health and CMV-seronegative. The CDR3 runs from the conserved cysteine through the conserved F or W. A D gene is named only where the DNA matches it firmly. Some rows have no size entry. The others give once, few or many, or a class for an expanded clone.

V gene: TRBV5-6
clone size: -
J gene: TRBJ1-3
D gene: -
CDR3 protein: CASSPHGRAGNTIYF
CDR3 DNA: TGTGCCAGCAGCCCCCATGGCAGGGCTGGAAACACCATATATTTT

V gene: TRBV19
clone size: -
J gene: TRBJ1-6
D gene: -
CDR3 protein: CASSIDRTGRSPLHF
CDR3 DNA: TGTGCCAGTAGTATAGATCGCACAGGAAGGTCACCCCTCCACTTT

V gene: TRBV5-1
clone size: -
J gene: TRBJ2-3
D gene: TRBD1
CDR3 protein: CASRDRTSTDTQYF
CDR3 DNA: TGCGCCAGCAGGGACAGGACTAGCACAGATACGCAGTATTTT

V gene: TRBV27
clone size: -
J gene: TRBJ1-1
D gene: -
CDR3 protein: CASSRGRGTEAFF
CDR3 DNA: TGTGCCAGCAGCCGGGGCAGGGGCACTGAAGCTTTCTTT

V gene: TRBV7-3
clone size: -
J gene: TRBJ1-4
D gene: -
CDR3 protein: CASSLIRREHEKLFF
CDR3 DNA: TGTGCCAGCAGCTTAATTCGCAGGGAACATGAAAAACTGTTTTTT

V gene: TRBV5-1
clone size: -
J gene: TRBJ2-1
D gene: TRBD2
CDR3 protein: CASSGSGGSSYNEQFF
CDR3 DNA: TGCGCCAGCAGCGGTAGCGGGGGGAGCTCCTACAATGAGCAGTTCTTC

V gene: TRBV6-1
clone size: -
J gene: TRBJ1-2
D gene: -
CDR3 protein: CASSEASVIRAYTF
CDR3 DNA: TGTGCCAGCAGTGAAGCTTCGGTGATCAGGGCCTACACCTTC

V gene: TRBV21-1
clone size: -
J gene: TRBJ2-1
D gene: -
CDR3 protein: CASSVKTSGSIDEQFF
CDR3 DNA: TGTGCCAGCAGCGTTAAAACTAGTGGGAGCATCGATGAGCAGTTCTTC

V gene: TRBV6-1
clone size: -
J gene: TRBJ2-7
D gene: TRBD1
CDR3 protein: CASTGRGTGNYEQYF
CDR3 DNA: TGTGCCAGCACCGGAAGGGGGACAGGGAACTACGAGCAGTACTTC

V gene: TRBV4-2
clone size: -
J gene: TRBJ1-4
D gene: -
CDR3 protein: CASSHLYGPRKLFF
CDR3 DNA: TGTGCCAGCAGCCACCTATATGGGCCCAGGAAACTGTTTTTT

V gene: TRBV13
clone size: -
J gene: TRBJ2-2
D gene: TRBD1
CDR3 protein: CASSIFYRGRDTGELFF
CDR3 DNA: TGTGCCAGCAGCATCTTCTACAGGGGCCGAGACACCGGGGAGCTGTTTTTT

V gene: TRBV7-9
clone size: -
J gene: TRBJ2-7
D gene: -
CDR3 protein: CASSRGYEQYF
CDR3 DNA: TGTGCCAGCAGCCGGGGGTACGAGCAGTACTTC

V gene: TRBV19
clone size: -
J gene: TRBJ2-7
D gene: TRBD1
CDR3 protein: CASPGTGGDYEQYF
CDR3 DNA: TGTGCCAGCCCAGGGACAGGGGGAGATTACGAGCAGTACTTC

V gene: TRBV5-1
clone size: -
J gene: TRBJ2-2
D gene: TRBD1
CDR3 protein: CASSLAGGHGELFF
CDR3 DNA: TGCGCCAGCAGCCTGGCAGGGGGACACGGGGAGCTGTTTTTT

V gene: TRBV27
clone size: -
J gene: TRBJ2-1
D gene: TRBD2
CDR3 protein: CASSSGLAGFSYNEQFF
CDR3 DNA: TGTGCCAGCAGTTCAGGACTAGCGGGGTTCTCCTACAATGAGCAGTTCTTC

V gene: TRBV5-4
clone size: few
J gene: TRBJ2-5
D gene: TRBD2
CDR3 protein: CASSSGSSGGALETQYF
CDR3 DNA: TGTGCCAGCAGCTCGGGTTCTAGCGGGGGGGCCTTGGAGACCCAGTACTTC

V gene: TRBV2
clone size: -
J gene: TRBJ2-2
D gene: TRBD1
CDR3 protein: CASNRRQGWTGELFF
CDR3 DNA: TGTGCCAGCAACCGAAGACAGGGGTGGACCGGGGAGCTGTTTTTT

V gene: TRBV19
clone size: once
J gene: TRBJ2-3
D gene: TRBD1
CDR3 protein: CATIGQGVWTDTQYF
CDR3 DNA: TGTGCCACAATTGGACAGGGAGTTTGGACAGATACGCAGTATTTT

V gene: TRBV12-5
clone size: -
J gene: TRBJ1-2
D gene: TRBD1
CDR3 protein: CASGSDLGQPPLNYGYTF
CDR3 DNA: TGTGCTAGTGGATCCGATTTGGGACAGCCACCACTGAACTATGGCTACACCTTC

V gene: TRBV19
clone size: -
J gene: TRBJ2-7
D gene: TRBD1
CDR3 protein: CASKDRESYEQYF
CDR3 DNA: TGTGCCAGTAAGGACAGGGAATCCTACGAGCAGTACTTC

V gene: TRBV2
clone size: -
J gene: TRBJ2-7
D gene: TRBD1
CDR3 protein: CASMTGTGVYEQYF
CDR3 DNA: TGTGCCAGCATGACCGGGACAGGAGTTTACGAGCAGTACTTC